A selection of T cell receptor beta chains follows, all from one sample in a study of blood T cell repertoires in COVID-19. Some clones are missing from TCRdb's copy, which holds only in-frame ones; the method was immunoSEQ multiplex PCR. The table includes tens of thousands of clones, 82% detected once. Sequenced sample: peripheral blood. All receptors come from a woman of 80 years or more with acute or convalescent COVID-19. Both conserved end residues are part of each CDR3. A D gene is named only where the DNA matches it firmly. Rows may omit the clone size; those that give it use once, few, many or a size class.

clone size	D gene	V gene	J gene	CDR3 protein	CDR3 DNA
-	TRBD1	TRBV5-1	TRBJ2-2	CASSSLTGAGELFF	TGCGCCAGCAGCTCCTTGACAGGGGCCGGGGAGCTGTTTTTT
-	TRBD1	TRBV5-6	TRBJ1-2	CASSLGQGVGDLWGYTF	TGTGCCAGCAGCTTGGGACAGGGAGTTGGGGATCTATGGGGCTACACCTTC
-	TRBD2	TRBV5-1	TRBJ2-7	CASSSTSGPYEQYF	TGCGCCAGCAGCTCTACTAGCGGGCCCTACGAGCAGTACTTC
-	TRBD2	TRBV5-1	TRBJ2-1	CASSLASGGYNEQFF	TGCGCCAGCAGCTTGGCCAGCGGGGGGTACAATGAGCAGTTCTTC
few	TRBD1	TRBV9	TRBJ1-1	CASSDRQGKNTEAFF	TGTGCCAGCAGCGATCGACAGGGAAAGAACACTGAAGCTTTCTTT
-	-	TRBV20-1	TRBJ1-1	CSAQFGGEAFF	TGCAGTGCACAATTTGGGGGGGAAGCTTTCTTT
-	TRBD2	TRBV7-8	TRBJ2-7	CASTHSGRAVEQYF	TGTGCCAGCACCCATAGCGGGAGGGCCGTTGAGCAGTACTTC
-	-	TRBV11-3	TRBJ2-1	CASSLGVGGSYNEQFF	TGTGCCAGCAGCTTAGGGGTTGGCGGTTCCTACAATGAGCAGTTCTTC
once	TRBD2	TRBV29-1	TRBJ2-7	CSVAPAGAYEQYF	TGCAGCGTGGCACCAGCGGGGGCGTACGAGCAGTACTTC
-	TRBD1	TRBV5-4	TRBJ1-2	CASSGGTGGFYGYTF	TGTGCCAGCAGCGGAGGGACAGGGGGATTCTATGGCTACACCTTC
many	-	TRBV18	TRBJ1-5	CASSPTGDIRNQPQHF	TGTGCCAGCTCACCCACCGGGGACATCCGGAATCAGCCCCAGCATTTT
few	-	TRBV5-1	TRBJ1-4	CASSLDGRSNEKLFF	TGCGCCAGCAGCTTGGATGGCAGGTCTAATGAAAAACTGTTTTTT
few	-	TRBV6-2/TRBV6-3	TRBJ1-1	CASSYSPGLDTEAFF	TGTGCCAGCAGTTACTCCCCAGGGCTCGACACTGAAGCTTTCTTT
-	TRBD1	TRBV27	TRBJ1-1	CASSHRTGRSQANTEAFF	TGTGCCAGCAGCCATCGGACAGGGAGGTCCCAGGCGAACACTGAAGCTTTCTTT
-	-	TRBV5-4	TRBJ2-2	CASSLAHRIGNTGELFF	TGTGCCAGCAGCTTGGCCCACAGAATCGGGAACACCGGGGAGCTGTTTTTT
-	-	TRBV9	TRBJ1-4	CASSQWGGSEKLFF	TGTGCCAGCAGCCAATGGGGCGGGAGTGAAAAACTGTTTTTT
few	TRBD1	TRBV2	TRBJ1-3	CASSSRGQAYSGNTIYF	TGTGCCAGCAGTAGCCGAGGACAGGCGTACTCTGGAAACACCATATATTTT
once	TRBD1	TRBV9	TRBJ2-7	CASSVAGGVEQYF	TGTGCCAGCAGCGTTGCAGGGGGCGTCGAGCAGTACTTC
-	-	TRBV11-2	TRBJ2-7	CASSRYKTLAVIHEQYF	TGTGCCAGCAGCCGATATAAAACCTTAGCGGTCATCCACGAGCAGTACTTC
-	TRBD1	TRBV24-1	TRBJ2-1	CATSDRVGQGYNEQFF	TGTGCCACCAGTGATCGGGTGGGACAGGGATACAATGAGCAGTTCTTC
many	-	TRBV15	TRBJ2-7	CATSRGDSQAGYEQYF	TGTGCCACCAGCCGAGGGGACTCTCAAGCGGGTTACGAGCAGTACTTC
many	-	TRBV29-1	TRBJ1-2	CSVPAEGYTF	TGCAGCGTTCCAGCGGAGGGCTACACCTTC
-	TRBD1	TRBV5-1	TRBJ2-4	CASSLVSGGASKNIQYF	TGCGCCAGCAGCTTGGTTTCAGGGGGCGCTTCCAAAAACATTCAGTACTTC
-	TRBD1	TRBV2	TRBJ1-4	CASSQGGGREKLFF	TGTGCCAGCAGTCAAGGGGGCGGTCGTGAAAAACTGTTTTTT
medium-sized	-	TRBV19	TRBJ1-6	CASNWQGGNSPLHF	TGTGCCAGTAATTGGCAGGGAGGCAATTCACCCCTCCACTTT
once	TRBD2	TRBV7-9	TRBJ2-1	CASTSSVAGWGPGEQFF	TGTGCCAGCACAAGTTCTGTAGCGGGATGGGGCCCGGGTGAGCAGTTCTTC
-	-	TRBV7-2	TRBJ2-5	CASSLTRSGETQYF	TGTGCCAGCAGCTTAACTAGGAGTGGAGAGACCCAGTACTTC
-	-	TRBV5-1	TRBJ2-7	CASSLGGKGEQYF	TGCGCCAGCAGCTTAGGCGGGAAAGGCGAGCAGTACTTC
-	-	TRBV7-2	TRBJ2-7	CASSLQGYLYEQYF	TGTGCCAGCAGCTTACAGGGTTATCTCTACGAGCAGTACTTC
few	-	TRBV2	TRBJ1-3	CASSLSGNTIYF	TGTGCCAGCAGTCTATCTGGAAACACCATATATTTT
few	TRBD2	TRBV5-1	TRBJ2-7	CASSFSPMTSGSSWKSEQYF	TGCGCCAGCAGCTTCTCTCCTATGACTAGCGGGAGCTCTTGGAAATCGGAGCAGTACTTC
once	TRBD1	TRBV2	TRBJ2-7	CASSDRGRGEQYF	TGTGCCAGCAGTGACAGGGGGCGCGGCGAGCAGTACTTC
-	-	TRBV6-6	TRBJ1-1	CASRRDTEAFF	TGTGCCAGCAGGAGGGACACTGAAGCTTTCTTT
-	-	TRBV28	TRBJ2-7	CASSWRYEQYF	TGTGCCAGCAGTTGGAGGTACGAGCAGTACTTC
once	TRBD2	TRBV19	TRBJ2-7	CASSRSGVSSYEQYF	TGTGCCAGTAGCAGGAGCGGGGTGAGCTCCTACGAGCAGTACTTC
-	-	TRBV23-1	TRBJ1-2	CASTHLRPYNYGYTF	TGCGCCAGCACCCACCTGAGGCCCTATAACTATGGCTACACCTTC
-	TRBD1	TRBV2	TRBJ2-1	CASRTGTGGLFF	TGTGCCAGCAGGACCGGGACAGGGGGCTTGTTCTTC
-	-	TRBV10-3	TRBJ2-2	CAISRTTNTGELFF	TGTGCCATCAGTCGGACAACGAACACCGGGGAGCTGTTTTTT
-	-	TRBV9	TRBJ2-5	CASSPRGETQYF	TGTGCCAGCAGCCCGAGAGGAGAGACCCAGTACTTC
-	TRBD1	TRBV19	TRBJ1-5	CASSVGQVHQPQHF	TGTGCCAGTAGTGTCGGACAGGTTCATCAGCCCCAGCATTTT
-	-	TRBV5-8	TRBJ1-1	CASSLGARNTEAFF	TGTGCCAGCAGCTTGGGGGCGCGAAACACTGAAGCTTTCTTT
once	-	TRBV7-2	TRBJ1-1	CASSLVWEGTEAFF	TGTGCCAGCAGCTTAGTATGGGAGGGCACTGAAGCTTTCTTT
-	-	TRBV7-2	TRBJ2-7	CASSLGSGALTYEQYF	TGTGCCAGCAGCTTAGGTTCTGGGGCCCTGACCTACGAGCAGTACTTC
-	TRBD1	TRBV15	TRBJ1-1	CATSRVGTGGTEAFF	TGTGCCACCAGCAGAGTCGGGACAGGGGGCACTGAAGCTTTCTTT
-	TRBD1	TRBV5-1	TRBJ2-5	CASSWGLRQGLETQYF	TGCGCCAGCAGCTGGGGTCTGCGACAGGGGTTAGAGACCCAGTACTTC
-	-	TRBV7-2	TRBJ2-7	CASSLVVGRDEQYF	TGTGCCAGCAGCTTAGTTGTTGGCAGGGACGAGCAGTACTTC
-	TRBD1	TRBV5-1	TRBJ1-2	CASSLETGGIDYGYTF	TGCGCCAGCAGCTTGGAGACAGGGGGTATTGACTATGGCTACACCTTC
-	-	TRBV2	TRBJ2-3	CASSELGNTDTQYF	TGTGCCAGCAGTGAACTGGGCAACACAGATACGCAGTATTTT
few	TRBD2	TRBV6-5	TRBJ2-5	CASSLAGVSQETQYF	TGTGCCAGCAGTCTAGCGGGAGTTTCCCAAGAGACCCAGTACTTC
-	TRBD1	TRBV5-1	TRBJ2-5	CASSPGTGIRSSQETQYF	TGCGCCAGCAGCCCCGGGACAGGGATTAGGTCCAGCCAAGAGACCCAGTACTTC
-	-	TRBV24-1	TRBJ2-5	CATSDSNWRDFWAETQYF	TGTGCCACCAGTGATTCCAACTGGCGGGACTTTTGGGCCGAGACCCAGTACTTC
-	TRBD2	TRBV12-5	TRBJ2-3	CASGLGGSGRNADTQYF	TGTGCTAGTGGTTTGGGGGGAAGCGGGAGGAATGCAGATACGCAGTATTTT
-	TRBD2	TRBV29-1	TRBJ2-5	CSVWASGSAETQYF	TGCAGCGTCTGGGCCAGCGGGAGTGCTGAGACCCAGTACTTC
-	-	TRBV9	TRBJ2-1	CASSVDPTGSSYNEQFF	TGTGCCAGCAGCGTAGATCCGACCGGGAGTTCCTACAATGAGCAGTTCTTC
few	-	TRBV6-6	TRBJ1-5	CASSIRENQPQHF	TGTGCCAGCAGTATCCGGGAGAATCAGCCCCAGCATTTT
-	-	TRBV27	TRBJ2-5	CASSLKSGLASAQYF	TGTGCCAGCAGTTTAAAATCAGGACTCGCATCGGCCCAGTACTTC
-	TRBD2	TRBV2	TRBJ2-2	CASSERTSDTGELFF	TGTGCCAGCAGTGAACGGACTAGCGACACCGGGGAGCTGTTTTTT
-	TRBD2	TRBV4-2	TRBJ2-5	CASSPRGGWGEETQYF	TGTGCCAGCAGCCCACGGGGGGGGTGGGGGGAGGAGACCCAGTACTTC
-	TRBD1	TRBV6-6	TRBJ2-5	CASSPRPPGGFQETQYF	TGTGCCAGCAGTCCCCGTCCGCCAGGGGGCTTTCAAGAGACCCAGTACTTC